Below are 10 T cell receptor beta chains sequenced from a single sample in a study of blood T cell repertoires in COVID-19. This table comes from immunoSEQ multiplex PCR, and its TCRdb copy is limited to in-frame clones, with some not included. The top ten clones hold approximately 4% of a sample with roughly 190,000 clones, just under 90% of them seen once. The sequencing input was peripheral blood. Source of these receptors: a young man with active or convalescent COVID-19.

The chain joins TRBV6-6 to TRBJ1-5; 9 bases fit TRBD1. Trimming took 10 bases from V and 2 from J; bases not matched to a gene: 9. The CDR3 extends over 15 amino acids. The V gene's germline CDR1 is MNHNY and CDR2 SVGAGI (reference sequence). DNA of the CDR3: TGTGCCACCACAGGGTGGACAGGGGGCAATCAGCCCCAGCATTTT. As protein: CATTGWTGGNQPQHF.

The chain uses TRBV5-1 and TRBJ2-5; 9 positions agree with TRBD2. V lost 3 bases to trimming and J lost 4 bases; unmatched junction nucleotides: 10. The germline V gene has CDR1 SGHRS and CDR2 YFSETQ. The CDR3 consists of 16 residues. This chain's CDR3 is CASSSGAAGGGETQYF. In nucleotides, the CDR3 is TGCGCCAGCAGCTCTGGCGCGGCGGGGGGGGGAGAGACCCAGTACTTC.

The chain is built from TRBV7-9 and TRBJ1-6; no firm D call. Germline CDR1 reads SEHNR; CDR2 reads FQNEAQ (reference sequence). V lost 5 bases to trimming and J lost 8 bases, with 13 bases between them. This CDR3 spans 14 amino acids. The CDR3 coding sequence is TGTGCCAGCAGCGACCCAGGCCTTTATTCACCCCTCCACTTT. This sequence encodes CASSDPGLYSPLHF.

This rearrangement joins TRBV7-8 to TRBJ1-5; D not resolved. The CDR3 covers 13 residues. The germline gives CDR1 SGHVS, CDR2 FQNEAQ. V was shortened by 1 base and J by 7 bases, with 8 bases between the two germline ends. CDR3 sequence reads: CASSLERRQPQHF. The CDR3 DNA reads TGTGCCAGCAGCTTAGAACGGAGACAGCCCCAGCATTTT.

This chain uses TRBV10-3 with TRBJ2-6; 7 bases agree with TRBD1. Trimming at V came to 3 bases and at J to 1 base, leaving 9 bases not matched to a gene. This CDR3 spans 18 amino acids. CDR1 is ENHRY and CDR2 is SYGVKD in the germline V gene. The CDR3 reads CAISERRQGDSGANVLTF. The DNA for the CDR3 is TGTGCCATCAGTGAAAGGCGACAGGGTGATTCTGGGGCCAACGTCCTGACTTTC.

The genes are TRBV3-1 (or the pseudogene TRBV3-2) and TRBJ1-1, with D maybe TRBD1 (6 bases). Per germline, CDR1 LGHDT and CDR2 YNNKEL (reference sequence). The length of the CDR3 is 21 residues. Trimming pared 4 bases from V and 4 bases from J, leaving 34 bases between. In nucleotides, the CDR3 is TGTGCCAGCAGCCCCCCACGAGACCTTGACAGGAGGCTCTTTATCGGCACTGAAGCTTTCTTT. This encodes CASSPPRDLDRRLFIGTEAFF.

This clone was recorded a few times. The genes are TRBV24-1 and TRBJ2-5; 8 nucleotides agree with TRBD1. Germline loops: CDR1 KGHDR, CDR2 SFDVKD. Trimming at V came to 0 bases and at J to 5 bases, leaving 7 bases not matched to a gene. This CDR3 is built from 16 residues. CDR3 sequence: CATSDLGQGTIETQYF. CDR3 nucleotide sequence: TGTGCCACCAGTGATTTGGGACAGGGAACTATTGAGACCCAGTACTTC.

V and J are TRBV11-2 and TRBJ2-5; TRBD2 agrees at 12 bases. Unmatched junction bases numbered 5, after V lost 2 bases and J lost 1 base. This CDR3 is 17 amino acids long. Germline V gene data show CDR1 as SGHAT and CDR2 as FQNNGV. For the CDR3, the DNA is TGTGCCAGCAGCTTAACTGGGGGACTAGCGGGCCAAGAGACCCAGTACTTC. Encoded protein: CASSLTGGLAGQETQYF.

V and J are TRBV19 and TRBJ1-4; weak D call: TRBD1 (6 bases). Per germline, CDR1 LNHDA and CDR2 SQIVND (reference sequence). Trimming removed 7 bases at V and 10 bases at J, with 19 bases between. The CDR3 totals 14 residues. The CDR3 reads CASTLDSGVRKLFF. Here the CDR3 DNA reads TGTGCCAGTACCCTGGACAGCGGAGTTAGAAAACTGTTTTTT.

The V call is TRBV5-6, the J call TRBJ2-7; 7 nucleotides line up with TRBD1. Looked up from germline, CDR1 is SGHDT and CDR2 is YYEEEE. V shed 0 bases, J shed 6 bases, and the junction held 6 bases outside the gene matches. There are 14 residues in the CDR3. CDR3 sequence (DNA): TGTGCCAGCAGCTTGGGACAGGGAACTTTCGAGCAGTACGTC. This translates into CASSLGQGTFEQYV.